Listed here are 14 T cell receptor beta chains from one sample, sequenced in a study of T-cell reconstitution after alpha-beta-depleted transplantation in children. Using unique molecular identifiers, the investigators prepared the TCRbeta library. TCRdb re-called the PCR reads through MiXCR, storing one row per CDR3 protein. The data show roughly 180,000 distinct CDR3 sequences, 11% seen once. The sample in question was PBMCs, obtained before TCRalphabeta/CD19-depleted stem cell transplant. The receptors were gathered from a boy aged 2 to 9 with acute myeloid leukemia, due to receive a stem cell transplant.

This rearrangement joins TRBV15 to TRBJ2-2; TRBD2 matches 12 bases. Germline V lookup: CDR1 LNHNV, CDR2 YYDKDF (reference sequence). The junction had 9 bases not matched to a gene; V was cut back by 4 bases and J by 3 bases. The CDR3 has 18 residues. CDR3 bases: TGTGCCACCAGCATCAGGCTAGCGGGGGGGCCGGACACCGGGGAGCTGTTTTTT. Protein: CATSIRLAGGPDTGELFF. Together with reference TRBV15 and TRBJ2-2, the CDR3 gives the full variable domain: DAMVIQNPRYQVTQFGKPVTLSCSQTLNHNVMYWYQQKSSQAPKLLFHYYDKDFNNEADTPDNFQSRRPNTSFCFLDIRSPGLGDTAMYLCATSIRLAGGPDTGELFFGEGSRLTVL.

V is TRBV30 and J is TRBJ2-1; the match to TRBD2 covers 7 bases. J gave up 6 bases and V 4 bases, and 12 bases lay outside the gene matches. This CDR3 comprises 15 residues. In germline, CDR1 is GTSNPN, CDR2 SVGIG (reference sequence). CDR3 nucleotide sequence: TGTGCCTGGATTGGTGAGCGGGGAATCGGCAATGAGCAGTTCTTC. Amino acid sequence: CAWIGERGIGNEQFF. The full variable domain, its missing parts supplied by reference TRBV30 and TRBJ2-1, is SQTIHQWPATLVQPVGSPLSLECTVEGTSNPNLYWYRQAAGRGLQLLFYSVGIGQISSEVPQNLSASRPQDRQFILSSKKLLLSDSGFYLCAWIGERGIGNEQFFGPGTRLTVL.

This clonotype was observed at least ten times. The rearrangement joins TRBV20-1 to TRBJ1-6, with D possibly TRBD1 on 5 matching bases. The CDR3 covers 17 residues. Germline V gene sequence: CDR1 DFQATT, CDR2 SNEGSKA (reference sequence). Trimming took off 3 bases at V and 3 bases at J, with 18 bases between the two ends. CDR3 nucleotide sequence: TGCAGTGCTAGTCGACGGACACTAAGCAACTATAATTCACCCCTCCACTTT. This translates into CSASRRTLSNYNSPLHF.

This clonotype has just a few counts. The J gene is TRBJ2-6, the V gene TRBV11-2; D tentatively reads TRBD1 or TRBD2 (5 bases each). CDR1 and CDR2 from the germline V gene are SGHAT and FQNNGV. The V gene lost 6 bases and the J gene lost 0 bases, with 12 bases spanning the gap. CDR3 length: 16 residues. In DNA, the CDR3 is TGTGCCAGCAGGGGGACCCGGAGCTCTGGGGCCAACGTCCTGACTTTC. This encodes CASRGTRSSGANVLTF.

This clonotype was seen ten or more times. In nucleotides, the CDR3 is TGTGCCAGCGGTAGTGGCGCGGCCTACAATGAGCAGTTCTTC. Its protein product is CASGSGAAYNEQFF. V is TRBV2 and J is TRBJ2-1; D unclear. With 8 bases removed from V and 2 bases from J, the gap between germline ends came to 13 bases. Per germline, CDR1 SNHLY and CDR2 FYNNEI. The CDR3 length is 14 residues. Filled out from reference TRBV2 and TRBJ2-1, the complete variable domain reads EPEVTQTPSHQVTQMGQEVILRCVPISNHLYFYWYRQILGQKVEFLVSFYNNEISEKSEIFDDQFSVERPDGSNFTLKIRSTKLEDSAMYFCASGSGAAYNEQFFGPGTRLTVL.

In this sample, this clonotype turned up many times. This CDR3 reads CSAADRFEQYV. The CDR3 DNA is TGCAGTGCTGCAGACAGGTTCGAGCAGTACGTC. This sequence joins TRBV20-1 and TRBJ2-7; TRBD1 is a possible D gene (6 bases). V lost 5 bases and J lost 6, with 11 bases in between. The CDR3 is 11 amino acids. The germline V gene has CDR1 DFQATT and CDR2 SNEGSKA (reference sequence).

The chain couples TRBV20-1 to TRBJ1-1; TRBD1 agrees at 8 bases. This CDR3 is built from 14 residues. Losses at the gene ends were 0 bases for V and 6 bases for J; bases not matched to a gene: 6. CDR1 is DFQATT, CDR2 SNEGSKA, per germline (reference sequence). CDR3 amino acids: CSARDWTGYPEAFF. The CDR3 DNA reads as TGCAGTGCTAGAGATTGGACAGGGTACCCTGAAGCTTTCTTT.

The rearrangement uses TRBV29-1 and TRBJ2-7, with 7 bases fitting TRBD1. V was pared by 2 bases and J by 3 bases, with 7 bases of the junction left unmatched. The CDR3 totals 14 residues. The V gene's germline CDR1 is SQVTM and CDR2 ANQGSEA. Written as DNA, the CDR3 is TGCAGCGTTGAATATACAGGGGTAAACTACGAGCAGTACTTC. As protein: CSVEYTGVNYEQYF.

This clonotype was recorded at least ten times. V usage is TRBV10-3 and J usage is TRBJ2-7; 13 nucleotides align to TRBD2. Germline-derived CDR1 and CDR2 are ENHRY and SYGVKD. J was trimmed by 1 base and V by 6 bases; bases with no gene match: 6. This CDR3 region has 16 residues. CDR3 coding DNA: TGTGCCATCAGCCCACTAGCGGGAGGGCCTTCCTACGAGCAGTACTTC. Its translation is CAISPLAGGPSYEQYF.

At least ten counts were recorded for this clonotype. CDR3 bases: TGTGCCAGCAGTTTATCCCCCCGACTAGCGGGAGTGGCAGATACGCAGTATTTT. Translation gives CASSLSPRLAGVADTQYF. This sequence joins TRBV27 and TRBJ2-3; 12 bases fit TRBD2. Germline CDR1 and CDR2: MNHEY and SMNVEV (reference sequence). The CDR3 has 18 amino acids. Trimming took 0 bases from V and 4 from J; bases not matched to a gene: 8.

About this clonotype: A single base separates this from a much larger clone, so it may be a read error. This chain links TRBV20-1 with TRBJ2-5; the D gene is possibly TRBD1 (5 bases). The CDR3 contains 13 residues. CDR1 and CDR2 (germline): DFQATT, SNEGSKA (reference sequence). The CDR3 bases are TGCAGTGCTAGTACAGGCCTCCAAGAGACCCAGTCCTTC. Translating gives CSASTGLQETQSF.

This clonotype came up many times. The rearrangement links TRBV7-2 to TRBJ2-7, with TRBD2 matching over 10 bases. This CDR3 contains 16 residues. J was trimmed by 3 bases and V by 1 base; bases with no gene match: 6. The germline V gene encodes CDR1 SGHTA and CDR2 FQGNSA. The CDR3 DNA is TGTGCCAGCAGCTTAGGGGGAGCTAGCGGGAGCTACGAGCAGTACTTC. It encodes CASSLGGASGSYEQYF.

This clonotype was counted many times. The chain links TRBV7-2 to TRBJ1-1; 7 bases map to TRBD1. In germline, CDR1 is SGHTA, CDR2 FQGNSA. The CDR3 consists of 13 residues. Trimming took 3 bases from V and 6 from J; bases not matched to a gene: 4. CDR3 in DNA: TGTGCCAGCAGCTTTACAGGGGAGCCTGAAGCTTTCTTT. This encodes CASSFTGEPEAFF.

This clonotype was observed at least ten times. The chain recombines TRBV2 with TRBJ2-7; 11 bases are a match to TRBD1. J was trimmed by 3 bases and V by 5 bases; bases with no gene match: 3. Per the germline V gene, CDR1 is SNHLY and CDR2 is FYNNEI. The CDR3 covers 14 residues. The CDR3 is CASSSGTGGYEQYV. The CDR3 DNA is TGTGCCAGCAGTTCCGGGACAGGGGGCTACGAGCAGTACGTC.